The 9 T cell receptor beta chains listed next were all sequenced from one sample in a study of metastatic and nonmetastatic thyroid tumors. Thyroid surgery was performed in patients who had received no treatment beforehand. TCRdb recomputed clones from the PCR reads via MiXCR. Of around 45,000 clones listed, 4% to 5% are singletons. Material: blood. These receptors all come from a female donor with papillary thyroid cancer or a benign thyroid nodule (not recorded which). Some clones in this sample may be carry-over from other donors' samples.

This clone was seen only a few times. The chain recombines TRBV6-2 or TRBV6-3 with TRBJ2-7; a weak D match, TRBD1 (6 bases). In germline, CDR1 is MNHEY, CDR2 SVGEGT. The CDR3 extends over 15 amino acids. With 4 bases removed from V and 4 bases from J, the gap between germline ends came to 17 bases. CDR3 in amino acids: CASSSGDRRPYEQYF. The DNA for the CDR3 is TGTGCCAGCAGTTCAGGTGACAGGCGGCCATACGAGCAGTACTTC.

This clone was observed many times. The chain couples TRBV5-1 to TRBJ1-6, with D possibly matching TRBD1 (6 bases). This CDR3 region has 16 residues. With 2 bases removed from V and 6 bases from J, the gap between germline ends came to 15 bases. Germline V CDR1 and CDR2: SGHRS, YFSETQ. CDR3: CASSFEGGIGNSPLHF. The CDR3 DNA is TGCGCCAGCAGCTTTGAAGGGGGAATAGGTAATTCACCCCTCCACTTT.

As for this clone: The germline gene is not matched at one end of the junction; a read error may be the cause. The V and J genes are TRBV6-2 or TRBV6-3 and TRBJ1-5, with 7 nucleotides matching TRBD1. Germline V gives CDR1 MNHEY, CDR2 SVGEGT. The CDR3 length is 16 residues. The CDR3 region is CASSGNRQGNNHPQHF. As DNA, the CDR3 is TGTGCCAGCAGCGGGAACAGACAGGGAAACAATCATCCCCAGCATTTT.

This clone showed up just a few times. V and J are TRBV6-4 and TRBJ2-6; D uncertain. CDR1 MRHNA and CDR2 SNTAGT come from the germline V gene. Trimming cost V 3 bases and J 1 base, with 10 bases left between them. The CDR3 runs 16 residues. The CDR3 coding sequence is TGTGCCAGCAGTGAGGGTTCGCGATCTGGGGCCAACGTCCTGACTTTC. Its protein is CASSEGSRSGANVLTF.

This clone was found a few times. This chain joins TRBV19 and TRBJ1-4, with unresolved D. V shed 6 bases and J shed 2 bases, with 16 bases lying between them. The CDR3 spans 16 residues. CDR1 LNHDA and CDR2 SQIVND come from the germline V gene (reference sequence). The CDR3 coding sequence is TGTGCCAGTAGCCACCGACGGGGTGCGACTAATGAAAAACTGTTTTTT. It yields the protein CASSHRRGATNEKLFF.

The rearrangement uses TRBV28 and TRBJ2-2; TRBD1 is a possible D gene (5 bases). V shed 10 bases and J shed 5 bases, with 14 bases lying between them. The CDR3 consists of 13 residues. Per the germline V gene, CDR1 is MDHEN and CDR2 is SYDVKM. CDR3 region: CATGQGSTGELFF. The CDR3 DNA reads TGTGCCACCGGGCAGGGATCTACCGGGGAGCTGTTTTTT. Filled out from reference TRBV28 and TRBJ2-2, the complete variable domain reads DVKVTQSSRYLVKRTGEKVFLECVQDMDHENMFWYRQDPGLGLRLIYFSYDVKMKEKGDIPEGYSVSREKKERFSLILESASTNQTSMYLCATGQGSTGELFFGEGSRLTVL.

Many counts were recorded for this clone. The conserved phenylalanine or tryptophan is not found at the CDR3 terminus, so this likely reflects a read error. Other nucleotide sequences from this sample produce the same CDR3. This chain links TRBV9 with TRBJ2-1; 7 nucleotides match TRBD2. V dropped 0 bases and J dropped 9; count of bases not matched to a gene: 12. Germline V gives CDR1 SGDLS, CDR2 YYNGEE. This CDR3 contains 16 residues. In DNA form, the CDR3 reads TGTGCCAGCAGCGTAGGAATCGGGCGGGAGCATAGTGAGCAGTTCTCC. Protein product: CASSVGIGREHSEQFS.

This clone was seen many times. The V call is TRBV29-1, the J call TRBJ2-1; 8 bases fit TRBD2. Germline trimming cut 6 bases from V and 6 bases from J; bases unmatched to any gene: 10. This CDR3 is 14 amino acids long. CDR1 and CDR2 (germline): SQVTM, ANQGSEA. The DNA for the CDR3 is TGCAGCGTAGCCGGGACTAGGGTGGGCAATGAGCAGTTCTTC. Translated: CSVAGTRVGNEQFF.

Many counts were recorded for this clone. V gene TRBV3-1 combines with J gene TRBJ2-5; the D gene is possibly TRBD1 (5 bases). Germline V gene data show CDR1 as LGHDT and CDR2 as YNNKEL (reference sequence). CDR3 length equals 14 residues. V lost 0 bases, J lost 5 bases, and 10 bases lay in between. The chain's CDR3 is CASSQDQGWETQYF. The CDR3 DNA reads as TGTGCCAGCAGCCAAGATCAGGGATGGGAGACCCAGTACTTC.